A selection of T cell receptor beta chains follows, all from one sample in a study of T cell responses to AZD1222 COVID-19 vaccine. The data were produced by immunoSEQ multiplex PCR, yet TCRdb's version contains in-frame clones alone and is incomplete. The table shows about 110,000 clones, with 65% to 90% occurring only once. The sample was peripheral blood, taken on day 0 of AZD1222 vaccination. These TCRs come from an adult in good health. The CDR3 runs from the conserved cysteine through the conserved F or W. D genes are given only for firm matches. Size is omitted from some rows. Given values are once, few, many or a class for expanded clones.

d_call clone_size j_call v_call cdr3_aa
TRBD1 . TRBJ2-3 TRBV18 CASSAGTGGTDTQYF
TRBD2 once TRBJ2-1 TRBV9 CASSVGSGRGNEQFF
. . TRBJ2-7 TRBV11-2 CASSSATRQTSTYEQYF
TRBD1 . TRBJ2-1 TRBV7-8 CASSPGQGWDEQFF
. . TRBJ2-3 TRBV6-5 CASRGPGSDTQYF
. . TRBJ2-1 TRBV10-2 CASRRQVESYNEQFF
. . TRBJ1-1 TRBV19 CATAFGNTEAFF
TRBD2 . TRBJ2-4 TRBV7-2 CASSSAGGGDIQYF
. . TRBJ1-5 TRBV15 CATSRGGGLSNQPQHF
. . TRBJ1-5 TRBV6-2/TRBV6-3 CASSYSSRQPQHF
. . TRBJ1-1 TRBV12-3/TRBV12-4 CASRGFSGTEAFF
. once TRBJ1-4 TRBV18 CASSPPRSDPEKLFF
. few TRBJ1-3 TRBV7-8 CASSLAPGFTGNTIYF
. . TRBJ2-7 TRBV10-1 CATSLQTDYEQYF